This TCR beta chain was captured by sequencing in a study of identical twins. A universal primer binding site was introduced by template switching. The final cDNA contained unique molecular identifiers. From the 5' RACE reads, TCRdb called clonotypes with MiXCR, one entry per CDR3 protein. The sample includes 400,000 to 550,000 distinct CDR3 sequences, 13% to 15% seen only once; the top ten take around 0.98%. CDR3 size: 11 residues. Germline CDR1 reads GTSNPN; CDR2 reads SVGIG (reference sequence). V was trimmed by 0 bases and J by 5 bases, leaving 2 bases between them. This sample also appeared in a second study, on yellow fever vaccine responses in identical twins. From that paper: Reported findings indicate that twins' vaccine T cell responses seemed partially convergent, partially personalized.

The rearrangement links TRBV30 to TRBJ2-1; D ambiguous. The specimen was CD4+ T cells sorted from blood. This clonotype was obtained from a woman aged 18-29 years in good health. The CDR3: CAWSVHNEQFF. The CDR3 DNA follows: TGTGCCTGGAGTGTTCACAATGAGCAGTTCTTC.